One TCR beta chain is described in this entry. Its antigen remains undetermined. Base-call qualities are not available, and no considerably larger clone is one nucleotide away. Whole blood was collected in K2EDTA tubes by collaborating institutions according to the institutions' own protocols. For TCRbeta analysis, collaborators shipped samples as frozen whole blood, isolated PBMCs, or DNA extracted from either of those sample types. TCRbeta CDR3 regions were amplified from genomic DNA using the immunoSEQ Assay, a bias-controlled multiplex PCR. Concerning the study's data processing: Within the assay, amplification of reference gene primers was used to estimate how many nucleated cells each sample contained. To quantify the absolute abundance of each unique TCRbeta CDR3 rearrangement, sequence reads were collapsed and filtered. For each sample, productive Simpson clonality was calculated by taking the square root of Simpson's diversity index across productive rearrangements. TCRdb limited this immuneACCESS table to in-frame rearrangements with V and J called. A share of clones is missing; checked studies link under half to unresolved V genes, and the rest is unexplained. V and J calls and clone size are given by that table; D and trimming were obtained from the DNA. The sample profile shows about 400,000 clones; more than 85% of them were found once. In total, the top ten clones hold around 3% of the sample.

This sample is part of a study of blood T cell repertoires in COVID-19 (dated by TCRdb to 2020 to 2021). A note on the overall study: Samples covering the acute and convalescent phases of COVID-19 were provided by collaborators in the United States, Italy and Spain. Where available, HLA class I and class II types were taken from metadata supplied by the sample provider and were not determined by assay-based typing. Nearly every sample came with metadata listing a de-identified subject ID, COVID-19 status, age in years and sex. Samples were obtained from the ongoing ImmuneRACE study (first 160 participants) and from roughly 1,300 subjects provided by 6 global collaborators. The material from the prospective study consisted of cDNA or gDNA derived from T cells, B-cell-depleted T cells, or PBMCs. The repertoires were made available in a free public database intended to serve as a resource for research on the immune response to SARS-CoV-2. Deeply sampled blood TCRbeta repertoires from subjects exposed to, actively infected with, or recovered from COVID-19 were included in the dataset.

Findings and caveats that apply to the study as a whole: The amount of clinical and demographic metadata varied by source and participant and was provided uncurated.

Sequencing input: peripheral blood. This TCR was recovered from a human donor in a cohort sampled during active COVID-19.

The DNA sequence is TGTGCCAGCAGCCAAGAGGCGAACACTGAAGCTTTCTTT. Its product reads: CASSQEANTEAFF. The rearrangement joined TRBV14 to TRBJ1-1; the D segment cannot be called with confidence. The germline V gene specifies SGHDN as CDR1 and FVKESK as CDR2. V is cut by 0 bases and J by 1 base, and the space between the germline ends is 3 bases. Reading from cysteine to phenylalanine, the CDR3 counts 13 amino acids. Only CDR3 DNA remains: 39 bases, in frame from the first base.